This note documents a single T cell receptor beta chain sequence. Its antigen is unknown. No quality values exist for individual bases; no much larger clone is one base distant. The data are from a study of cytomegalovirus exposure and HLA in healthy donors (dated by TCRdb to between 2016 and 2019). The study in broad terms: According to a later analysis, one platform produced both the roughly 130 validation repertoires and the approximately 670 repertoires of the first cohort. The aim of the study was to test whether cataloging public T cell receptors could identify signatures of past pathogen exposure. In addition to the first cohort of 666 subjects, a separate validation cohort of approximately 120 different subjects was used. To predict cytomegalovirus infection status, the study brought together high-throughput TCR immunosequencing, statistical association of individual TCRs with disease status, and machine learning. The paper as a whole reports these results and caveats: In both the original and validation cohorts, the classifier was reported to diagnose cytomegalovirus status with high specificity and sensitivity. Most TCR sequences were observed very rarely across donors, whereas some public TCRs were present in many individuals. A few of the identified cytomegalovirus-associated TCR beta chains were confirmed in vitro to be specific for cytomegalovirus antigens. All 130 or so repertoires were used to score co-occurrence in the validation cohort in a later analysis, because that analysis had no HLA typing for the cohort. According to the authors, the approach could potentially be generalized to other disease states and immunological phenotypes. A total of about 180 TCR beta chains were listed by the study as associated with cytomegalovirus. Of the cluster scores, approximately 95% were above 0 in a later analysis, which found that TCRs clustered in the first cohort also tended to co-occur in the roughly 130 validation repertoires.

The library was made by the immunoSEQ multiplex PCR assay. Per the authors' processing: A statistical classification framework was built for diagnosing cytomegalovirus status from the catalog of TCR beta chain sequences. TCRdb carries this immuneACCESS record with in-frame sequences only. Its versions omit some clonotypes, under half of them owing to an unresolved V gene in the studies checked, with the rest unexplained. V and J calls plus clone size are reproduced from that table; the DNA served to infer D and trimming. The sample table records about 60,000 clones; almost 97% of these occur just once. Of the sample, approximately 1% falls within the top ten clones. The donors were included in the validation cohort of over a hundred subjects, a group kept apart from the approximately 650-subject first cohort. The sequenced sample was PBMCs. This sequence originates from a woman in her late teens or twenties in good health and CMV-seronegative.

The CDR3 has the sequence CASSLTRARDRGIRSFEKLFF. The DNA sequence is given as TGCGCCAGCAGCCTCACGCGGGCAAGGGACAGGGGTATCAGGTCCTTCGAAAAACTGTTTTTT. Recombination joined TRBV4-3 with TRBJ1-4; the central 10 bases match TRBD1. CDR1 LGHNA and CDR2 YSLEER are derived from the germline V gene. Reading from cysteine to phenylalanine, the CDR3 counts 21 amino acids. CDR3 DNA only is kept here, 63 bases in frame from base 1. V is trimmed back by 4 bases and J by 8 bases, and the junction contains 25 bases that no gene match accounts for.